Below, 30 T cell receptor beta chains from the same sample are listed, as sequenced in a study of blood T cell repertoires in COVID-19. The method was immunoSEQ multiplex PCR; TCRdb's version includes in-frame clones alone and lacks a portion of them. The table shows 300,000 to 400,000 clones, with about 90% occurring only once. The sequenced material came from peripheral blood. The receptor set was obtained from a woman between 18 and 29 years old who had recovered from COVID-19.

This rearrangement joins TRBV7-8 to TRBJ2-1; 8 nucleotides line up with TRBD2. J was trimmed by 6 bases and V by 5 bases; bases with no gene match: 15. This CDR3 contains 17 residues. Per germline, CDR1 SGHVS and CDR2 FQNEAQ. DNA for the CDR3: TGTGCCAGCAGCCTTCTCAATCCGGGACTAGGGCTCAATGAGCAGTTCTTC. Translation: CASSLLNPGLGLNEQFF. Drawing the rest from reference TRBV7-8 and TRBJ2-1, the complete variable domain is GAGVSQSPRYKVAKRGQDVALRCDPISGHVSLFWYQQALGQGPEFLTYFQNEAQLDKSGLPSDRFFAERPEGSVSTLKIQRTQQEDSAVYLCASSLLNPGLGLNEQFFGPGTRLTVL.

This chain connects TRBV14 to TRBJ2-7, with a weak D call TRBD1 (5 bases). The CDR3 totals 13 residues. Per the germline V gene, CDR1 is SGHDN and CDR2 is FVKESK. The CDR3: CASSLTQGGRVVV. The CDR3 coding sequence is TGTGCCAGCAGCCTTACCCAAGGCGGCAGGGTGGTTGTC.

The chain carries TRBV7-8 and TRBJ2-3, with 7 nucleotides matching TRBD2. The V gene's germline CDR1 is SGHVS and CDR2 FQNEAQ. CDR3 length equals 15 residues. Trimming took 2 bases from V and 3 from J; bases not matched to a gene: 5. CDR3 protein: CASSLPSGATDTQYF. The CDR3 DNA follows: TGTGCCAGCAGCTTACCTAGCGGAGCTACAGATACGCAGTATTTT.

The genes are TRBV29-1 and TRBJ1-1, with D perhaps TRBD1 (5 bases). The CDR3 runs 12 residues. Trimming took off 1 base at V and 8 bases at J, with 11 bases between the two ends. Germline V CDR1 and CDR2: SQVTM, ANQGSEA. The CDR3 coding sequence is TGCAGCGTTGAAGGGTTTGGGGCGGAAGCTTTCTTT. It yields the protein CSVEGFGAEAFF.

The chain links TRBV18 to TRBJ2-1; TRBD2 matches at 9 bases. V trimming: 8 bases; J trimming: 2 bases; junction bases outside the gene matches: 4. From germline, CDR1 is KGHSH and CDR2 LQKENI. This CDR3 comprises 14 residues. The CDR3 here is CASRASGAYNEQFF. In DNA form, the CDR3 reads TGTGCCAGCCGAGCTAGCGGGGCCTACAATGAGCAGTTCTTC.

The V and J genes are TRBV2 and TRBJ2-3, with D hard to call. The CDR3 is 14 amino acids. Trimming shortened V by 3 bases and J by 0 bases, and 7 bases separated the two germline ends. Germline-derived CDR1 and CDR2 are SNHLY and FYNNEI. This CDR3 reads CASSDPQSTDTQYF. The CDR3 DNA reads TGTGCCAGCAGTGATCCCCAGAGCACAGATACGCAGTATTTT.

This clone was detected only once. The chain employs TRBV5-8 and TRBJ2-1; no clear D. The CDR3 contains 14 residues. From germline, CDR1 is SGHTS and CDR2 YDEGEE. Trimming removed 0 bases at V and 4 bases at J, with 8 bases between. The DNA of the CDR3 is TGTGCCAGCAGCTTGGGCCCGGGTTACAATGAGCAGTTCTTC. Residues: CASSLGPGYNEQFF.

The chain combines TRBV12-3 or TRBV12-4 with TRBJ1-1, with D unclear. The CDR3 loop spans 13 amino acids. The V end lost 1 base, the J end lost 4 bases, and 7 bases lay between the germline ends. CDR3 amino acids: CASSLEWSTEAFF. The CDR3 nucleotides read TGTGCCAGCAGTTTAGAATGGAGCACTGAAGCTTTCTTT.

This chain connects TRBV5-1 to TRBJ1-1, with TRBD1 as a possible D gene (6 bases). V lost 4 bases and J 5 bases, leaving 15 bases between the germline ends. Germline-derived CDR1 and CDR2 are SGHRS and YFSETQ. CDR3 size: 14 residues. CDR3 sequence reads: CASSATKGGTEAFF. CDR3 in DNA: TGCGCCAGCAGCGCAACCAAGGGGGGGACTGAAGCTTTCTTT. Full variable domain (outside the CDR3, taken from reference TRBV5-1 and TRBJ1-1): KAGVTQTPRYLIKTRGQQVTLSCSPISGHRSVSWYQQTPGQGLQFLFEYFSETQRNKGNFPGRFSGRQFSNSRSEMNVSTLELGDSALYLCASSATKGGTEAFFGQGTRLTVV.

The chain links TRBV19 to TRBJ2-1; D remains unclear. Trimming shortened V by 3 bases and J by 6 bases, and 12 bases separated the two germline ends. The CDR3 has 14 residues. Per the germline V gene, CDR1 is LNHDA and CDR2 is SQIVND (reference sequence). The CDR3, as DNA: TGTGCCAGTAGTATCAGCGTCTACCGCAATGAGCAGTTCTTC. Translation gives CASSISVYRNEQFF.

This clone has only one observation. CDR3 region: CASSNSGRAGETQYF. The CDR3 nucleotides read TGTGCCAGCAGTAACAGCGGGAGGGCCGGGGAGACCCAGTACTTC. The chain joins TRBV6-5 to TRBJ2-5; 10 bases match TRBD2. Trimming took 5 bases from V and 5 from J; bases not matched to a gene: 8. The CDR3 spans 15 residues. The germline CDR1 and CDR2 sequences are MNHEY and SVGAGI.

DNA for the CDR3: TGTGCCATCAGTGAGACTAGCGGGTACAATGAGCAGTTCTTC. This codes for CAISETSGYNEQFF. V and J are TRBV10-3 and TRBJ2-1; 9 bases agree with TRBD2. There are 14 residues in the CDR3. The trim removed 2 bases at V and 4 bases at J, leaving 0 bases unmatched. Germline values: CDR1 ENHRY, CDR2 SYGVKD.

This clone was observed once. CDR3 coding DNA: TGTGCCAGCAGCTTAGGGACAGTCCTCCCCTCAACTAATGAAAAACTGTTTTTT. This codes for CASSLGTVLPSTNEKLFF. The chain joins TRBV7-9 to TRBJ1-4; D may be TRBD1 (6 bases). The CDR3 covers 18 residues. Germline CDR1 is SEHNR and CDR2 is FQNEAQ (reference sequence). V was clipped by 1 base and J by 0 bases, with 15 bases between them. Full variable domain (outside the CDR3, taken from reference TRBV7-9 and TRBJ1-4): DTGVSQNPRHKITKRGQNVTFRCDPISEHNRLYWYRQTLGQGPEFLTYFQNEAQLEKSRLLSDRFSAERPKGSFSTLEIQRTEQGDSAMYLCASSLGTVLPSTNEKLFFGSGTQLSVL.

This chain uses TRBV21-1 with TRBJ2-4; TRBD2 reflects the table's D call only, with no check against the DNA. TRBV21-1 is noted as a pseudogene. The CDR3 loop spans 16 amino acids. The CDR3 loop is CASSKAGLTLKNIQYF. The CDR3, as DNA: TGTGCCAGCAGCAAAGCGGGACTCACGTTGAAAAACATTCAGTACTTC.

In nucleotides, the CDR3 is TGTGCCAGCAGCTTAGGGGACAGGCCTTCAGGGTCCACTGAAGCTTTCTTT. Encoded protein: CASSLGDRPSGSTEAFF. This chain joins TRBV7-2 and TRBJ1-1, with 8 bases fitting TRBD1. J was trimmed by 4 bases and V by 1 base; bases with no gene match: 11. The CDR3 is 17 residues long. CDR1 and CDR2 from the germline V gene are SGHTA and FQGNSA.

The rearrangement links TRBV4-3 to TRBJ2-1; D is undetermined. This CDR3 contains 15 residues. CDR1 and CDR2 (germline): LGHNA, YSLEER. V lost 0 bases and J lost 5, with 11 bases in between. DNA of the CDR3: TGCGCCAGCAGCCAAGAATACGTTGAGGACAATGAGCAGTTCTTC. Amino acids: CASSQEYVEDNEQFF.

This chain connects TRBV6-2 or TRBV6-3 to TRBJ2-3, with TRBD2 matching 7 bases. V lost 0 bases, J lost 0 bases, and 6 bases stayed unmatched. CDR1 is MNHEY and CDR2 is SVGEGT in the germline V gene. The length of the CDR3 is 17 residues. The CDR3, as DNA: TGTGCCAGCAGTTACTCGTATGACGGGGGGAGCACAGATACGCAGTATTTT. Amino acid sequence: CASSYSYDGGSTDTQYF.

This sequence joins TRBV14 and TRBJ1-1, with D unresolved. From germline, CDR1 is SGHDN and CDR2 FVKESK. Trimming shortened V by 1 base and J by 0 bases, and 6 bases separated the two germline ends. There are 14 residues in the CDR3. CDR3 in DNA: TGTGCCAGCAGCCAAGTGTCTGTGAACACTGAAGCTTTCTTT. Its translation is CASSQVSVNTEAFF.

CDR3 nucleotides: TGCGCCAGCAGCCAAGGGGGCGACAGAGCAACTAATGAAAAACTGTTTTTT. This gives the protein CASSQGGDRATNEKLFF. The chain carries TRBV4-3 and TRBJ1-4; TRBD1 is a possible D gene (5 bases). V was clipped by 1 base and J by 0 bases, with 12 bases between them. Germline V gives CDR1 LGHNA, CDR2 YSLEER. This CDR3 spans 17 amino acids.

J is TRBJ2-5 and V is TRBV25-1, with 8 bases fitting TRBD1. The V and J ends lost 4 bases and 5 bases, in that order; junction bases with no gene match: 9. This CDR3 comprises 15 residues. CDR1 and CDR2 (germline): MGHDK, SYGVNS. The CDR3 DNA follows: TGTGCCAGCAGTGCGTACAGGGGGGCGGGGGAGACCCAGTACTTC. It is translated as CASSAYRGAGETQYF.

The J gene is TRBJ2-1, the V gene TRBV4-3; 7 nucleotides agree with TRBD2. The CDR3 is 13 amino acids. Trimming removed 0 bases from V and 14 bases from J; junction bases left unmatched: 7. Germline lookup yields CDR1 LGHNA and CDR2 YSLEER. In DNA form, the CDR3 reads TGCGCCAGCAGCCAAGATCATGGGAGGGCCGAGTTCTTC. Translation: CASSQDHGRAEFF.

This chain links TRBV5-1 with TRBJ1-1, with D unresolved. The germline gives CDR1 SGHRS, CDR2 YFSETQ. The V and J ends lost 0 bases and 9 bases respectively, with 15 bases between them. This CDR3 contains 14 residues. CDR3 in amino acids: CASSLEGAGRKAFF. The DNA for the CDR3 is TGCGCCAGCAGCTTGGAAGGTGCGGGCCGGAAAGCTTTCTTT.

The CDR3 sequence is CASSLGGTSATNNEQFF. The CDR3 region has the DNA TGTGCCAGCAGCTTGGGGGGAACTAGCGCCACCAACAATGAGCAGTTCTTC. J is TRBJ2-1 and V is TRBV5-4; TRBD2 matches 7 bases. Germline lookup yields CDR1 SGHNT and CDR2 YYREEE (reference sequence). Trimming took 0 bases from V and 5 from J; bases not matched to a gene: 11. The CDR3 is 17 residues long.

The chain has TRBV7-2 and TRBJ1-3, with D possibly matching TRBD1 (5 bases). The CDR3 spans 14 residues. Germline V gene lookup returns CDR1 SGHTA and CDR2 FQGNSA. V lost 5 bases, J lost 6 bases, and 14 bases lay in between. CDR3 sequence: CASSRGGNENTIYF. CDR3 DNA sequence: TGTGCCAGCAGCCGGGGGGGGAACGAAAACACCATATATTTT.

This clone was seen only a few times. The chain couples TRBV7-8 to TRBJ1-3, with a weak D call TRBD1 (5 bases). Germline V lookup: CDR1 SGHVS, CDR2 FQNEAQ. This CDR3 is 15 amino acids long. Trimming stripped 5 bases from V and 0 bases from J, with 11 bases between. This CDR3 reads CASSLDSRSGNTIYF. The CDR3 DNA reads TGTGCCAGCAGCCTCGACAGCCGCTCTGGAAACACCATATATTTT.

This chain links TRBV12-5 with TRBJ2-3, with D possibly matching TRBD2 (5 bases). Germline values: CDR1 LGHNT, CDR2 FRNRAP. With 0 bases removed from V and 2 bases from J, the gap between germline ends came to 24 bases. The length of the CDR3 is 20 residues. The CDR3 here is CASGLVFLASYNPHTDTQYF. The DNA for the CDR3 is TGTGCTAGTGGTTTGGTATTTTTGGCTAGCTACAACCCACACACAGATACGCAGTATTTT.

This clone was observed a few times. The chain couples TRBV7-2 to TRBJ2-2; 11 bases are shared with TRBD2. CDR1 and CDR2 (germline): SGHTA, FQGNSA. The CDR3 consists of 16 residues. Germline trimming cut 5 bases from V and 5 bases from J; bases unmatched to any gene: 7. CDR3 sequence: CASSSRLAGRTGELFF. The CDR3 DNA follows: TGTGCCAGCAGCAGTAGACTAGCGGGAAGGACCGGGGAGCTGTTTTTT.

V and J are TRBV29-1 and TRBJ1-1; 9 bases are shared with TRBD1. The CDR3 runs 13 residues. V shed 4 bases and J 4 bases; nucleotides not matched to a gene: 4. Germline V lookup: CDR1 SQVTM, CDR2 ANQGSEA. The CDR3 sequence is CSVVKGQGTEAFF. The CDR3 coding sequence is TGCAGCGTTGTAAAGGGACAGGGCACTGAAGCTTTCTTT. Drawing the rest from reference TRBV29-1 and TRBJ1-1, the complete variable domain is SAVISQKPSRDICQRGTSLTIQCQVDSQVTMMFWYRQQPGQSLTLIATANQGSEATYESGFVIDKFPISRPNLTFSTLTVSNMSPEDSSIYLCSVVKGQGTEAFFGQGTRLTVV.

The V and J genes are TRBV7-2 and TRBJ2-1, with 8 positions matching TRBD2. Germline CDR1 reads SGHTA; CDR2 reads FQGNSA. This CDR3 is 17 amino acids long. Trimming at V came to 5 bases and at J to 4 bases, leaving 13 bases not matched to a gene. CDR3 DNA sequence: TGTGCCAGCAGCCCCCGTAGCGGGATCAGCCGGTACAATGAGCAGTTCTTC. Amino acids: CASSPRSGISRYNEQFF.

The gene calls are TRBV10-3 and TRBJ2-7, with no clear D. Germline V lookup: CDR1 ENHRY, CDR2 SYGVKD. CDR3 size: 13 residues. V lost 2 bases, J lost 4 bases, and 9 bases lay in between. This CDR3 reads CAISEVGRYEQYV. As DNA, the CDR3 is TGTGCCATCAGTGAGGTCGGCAGGTACGAGCAGTACGTC.